These T cell receptor beta chains were read from a single sample in a study of T cell responses to AZD1222 COVID-19 vaccine. Method: immunoSEQ multiplex PCR; TCRdb's copy keeps in-frame clones and lacks some. The data contain tens of thousands of clones, about four fifths of them singletons. The specimen was peripheral blood, collected 28 days after the second AZD1222 dose. The receptors here all came from an adult who received the AZD1222 COVID-19 vaccine. CDR3s include the opening cysteine and the closing phenylalanine or tryptophan. The order of the fields is D gene, V gene, clone size, J gene, CDR3 length, CDR3 DNA, CDR3 protein. The D gene is left open where the match is weak. Size is omitted from some rows. Given values are once, few, many or a class for expanded clones.

d_gene: -
v_gene: TRBV19
abundance: few
j_gene: TRBJ2-4
len: 16
CDR3nt: TGTGCCAGTACCAAAGGAAGGGGACTAGCCAAAAACATTCAGTACTTC
CDR3aa: CASTKGRGLAKNIQYF

d_gene: -
v_gene: TRBV11-3
abundance: once
j_gene: TRBJ1-1
len: 15
CDR3nt: TGTGCCAGCAGCTTATCTGGCAGCTCTAACACTGAAGCTTTCTTT
CDR3aa: CASSLSGSSNTEAFF

d_gene: -
v_gene: TRBV10-3
abundance: few
j_gene: TRBJ1-5
len: 13
CDR3nt: TGTGCCATCAGTGCGGGTCACAATCAGCCCCAGCATTTT
CDR3aa: CAISAGHNQPQHF

d_gene: -
v_gene: TRBV7-9
abundance: -
j_gene: TRBJ1-2
len: 13
CDR3nt: TGTGCCAGCAGCTTAGTAGTGTCCGGCGGGTACACCTTC
CDR3aa: CASSLVVSGGYTF

d_gene: -
v_gene: TRBV5-5
abundance: -
j_gene: TRBJ1-1
len: 14
CDR3nt: TGTGCCAGCAGGAGGGCCCTTGGAGGCACTGAAGCTTTCTTT
CDR3aa: CASRRALGGTEAFF

d_gene: -
v_gene: TRBV6-1
abundance: -
j_gene: TRBJ1-2
len: 15
CDR3nt: TGTGCCAGCAGTGAGAGGGGGGGCCCCAGCTATGGCTACACCTTC
CDR3aa: CASSERGGPSYGYTF

d_gene: -
v_gene: TRBV18
abundance: -
j_gene: TRBJ1-1
len: 13
CDR3nt: TGTGCCAGCTCACCATACTTGAACACTGAAGCTTTCTTT
CDR3aa: CASSPYLNTEAFF

d_gene: -
v_gene: TRBV19
abundance: -
j_gene: TRBJ1-1
len: 14
CDR3nt: TGTGCCAGTAGTATTTCCTCGGCGTATACTGAAGCTTTCTTT
CDR3aa: CASSISSAYTEAFF

d_gene: TRBD1
v_gene: TRBV28
abundance: few
j_gene: TRBJ2-3
len: 14
CDR3nt: TGTGCCAGCGACAGGGGGTATTCGACAGATACGCAGTATTTT
CDR3aa: CASDRGYSTDTQYF

d_gene: TRBD2
v_gene: TRBV5-8
abundance: -
j_gene: TRBJ2-5
len: 18
CDR3nt: TGTGCCAGCAGCCGAACCGGGACTAGCGGGGCCAACCAAGAGACCCAGTACTTC
CDR3aa: CASSRTGTSGANQETQYF

d_gene: -
v_gene: TRBV6-5
abundance: -
j_gene: TRBJ1-3
len: 15
CDR3nt: TGTGCCAGCAGTTACTCGCCAGAAACTGGAAACACCATATATTTT
CDR3aa: CASSYSPETGNTIYF

d_gene: -
v_gene: TRBV5-1
abundance: once
j_gene: TRBJ2-7
len: 14
CDR3nt: TGCGCCAGCAGCCCCAGTGACGGACCCTACGAGCAGTACTTC
CDR3aa: CASSPSDGPYEQYF